This T cell receptor beta chain was found in a study of blood T cells in healthy people across ages. Study-wide points: It was the long-lived donors that had more naive CD4+ cells and higher diversity than aged donors. CMV status of donors was unknown, possibly confounding expanded clonotype changes.

The CDR3 spans 14 residues. Unmatched junction bases numbered 3, after V lost 3 bases and J lost 5 bases. Germline V gives CDR1 MDHEN, CDR2 SYDVKM. This clonotype occurred many times. Its antigen is not known. The second PCR ran roughly 6 to 11 cycles with a sample-barcoded 5' primer and J-beta primers. A 12-random-nucleotide template-switch adaptor tagged each cDNA molecule. MiXCR, applied by TCRdb to the 5' RACE reads, yields one record per CDR3 protein. The repertoire has 710,000 or so distinct CDR3 sequences, roughly 32% of them found once; the top ten carry less than 20%. A minimum of 6 micrograms of total RNA was extracted per sample.

Sequences were obtained from blood. The genes are TRBV28 and TRBJ1-5; 8 nucleotides match TRBD1. The TCR originated in a woman aged 80 or over in good health. As DNA, the CDR3 is TGTGCCAGCAGTTTCAGACAGGGGCATCAGCCCCAGCATTTT. It encodes CASSFRQGHQPQHF.